The 4 T cell receptor beta chains in this list originate from one sample, sequenced in a study of beta chain features in type 1 diabetes. Whole-study findings and limits: TCRB CDR3s were moderately but significantly shorter in Type 1 diabetes patients in all four CD4+ subsets.

Expressed TCRB transcripts were sequenced after all isolated RNA was converted to cDNA. TCRdb's table, derived via immunoSEQ multiplex PCR, lists solely in-frame clones and lacks some. The repertoire holds under 350,000 clones, roughly an eighth seen once, with approximately 0.015% in the top ten. These receptors have no identified antigens. Sequencing was done on a sample of naive CD4+ T cells from blood. These receptors came from a man aged 25 to 40 with type 1 diabetes.

The table lists this clone with a few counts. The chain carries TRBV18 and TRBJ2-5; 7 bases map to TRBD1. The CDR3 contains 16 residues. The J segment lost 4 bases and the V segment lost 3 bases, leaving 11 bases of the junction unmatched. CDR1 and CDR2 (germline): KGHSH, LQKENI. CDR3 sequence reads: CASSPLLGRTGETQYF. The CDR3 nucleotides read TGTGCCAGCTCACCGCTTCTGGGACGGACAGGAGAGACCCAGTACTTC. The variable domain in full, completed from reference TRBV18 and TRBJ2-5, reads NAGVMQNPRHLVRRRGQEARLRCSPMKGHSHVYWYRQLPEEGLKFMVYLQKENIIDESGMPKERFSAEFPKEGPSILRIQQVVRGDSAAYFCASSPLLGRTGETQYFGPGTRLLVL.

This clone has only a few counts. The chain links TRBV6-5 to TRBJ1-2; 7 bases map to TRBD1. CDR3 length: 12 amino acids. The V and J ends lost 6 bases and 2 bases, in that order; junction bases with no gene match: 0. Germline V gives CDR1 MNHEY, CDR2 SVGAGI. CDR3 loop: CASRTGNYGYTF. CDR3 sequence (DNA): TGTGCCAGCAGGACAGGGAACTATGGCTACACCTTC.

This clone turned up a few times. J is TRBJ1-5 and V is TRBV2, with 7 bases matching TRBD1. The CDR3 length is 13 residues. Germline loops: CDR1 SNHLY, CDR2 FYNNEI. V lost 10 bases, J lost 0 bases, and 3 bases stayed unmatched. The CDR3 protein is CATQGDSNQPQHF. Here the CDR3 DNA reads TGTGCCACCCAGGGGGATAGCAATCAGCCCCAGCATTTT.

This clone was detected a few times. The chain is built from TRBV29-1 and TRBJ1-5; D call uncertain. This CDR3 contains 13 residues. V was cut by 3 bases and J by 6 bases, with 12 bases left in between. The germline gives CDR1 SQVTM, CDR2 ANQGSEA. CDR3 in amino acids: CSVDLGGGQPQHF. The CDR3 region has the DNA TGCAGCGTTGACCTCGGTGGCGGTCAGCCCCAGCATTTT.